Presented here are 20 T cell receptor beta chains from one specimen sequenced in a study of T cell changes during pregnancy in multiple sclerosis. Some clones are missing from TCRdb's copy, which holds only in-frame ones; the method was immunoSEQ multiplex PCR. The sample includes about 39,000 clones, about nine tenths of them seen just once. The specimen was CD4+ T cells from peripheral blood mononuclear cells, collected in the first trimester of pregnancy. Every receptor here comes from a female donor in good health, enrolled as a control in a pregnancy study.

The chain has TRBV19 and TRBJ1-4; 9 nucleotides line up with TRBD1. Germline CDR1 reads LNHDA; CDR2 reads SQIVND (reference sequence). CDR3 length: 16 residues. The ends lost 11 bases at V and 8 bases at J; junction bases unmatched: 18. The CDR3 loop is CASQSDRGYSREKLFF. CDR3 DNA sequence: TGTGCCTCCCAGTCGGACAGGGGTTATAGTAGGGAAAAACTGTTTTTT.

This rearrangement joins TRBV15 to TRBJ2-1; TRBD2 agrees at 9 bases. The trim removed 8 bases at V and 1 base at J, leaving 9 bases unmatched. Germline V gives CDR1 LNHNV, CDR2 YYDKDF (reference sequence). This CDR3 is built from 16 residues. The CDR3 sequence: CATLSRTSVSYNEQFF. In DNA, the CDR3 is TGTGCCACCTTAAGTAGGACTAGCGTTTCCTACAATGAGCAGTTCTTC.

V is TRBV9 and J is TRBJ2-3; TRBD2 matches 9 bases. The CDR3 extends over 16 amino acids. Per germline, CDR1 SGDLS and CDR2 YYNGEE. V trimming: 3 bases; J trimming: 2 bases; junction bases outside the gene matches: 7. This chain's CDR3 is CASSAGLAPYTDTQYF. CDR3 DNA: TGTGCCAGCAGCGCGGGACTAGCACCTTACACAGATACGCAGTATTTT. Together with reference TRBV9 and TRBJ2-3, the CDR3 gives the full variable domain: DSGVTQTPKHLITATGQRVTLRCSPRSGDLSVYWYQQSLDQGLQFLIQYYNGEERAKGNILERFSAQQFPDLHSELNLSSLELGDSALYFCASSAGLAPYTDTQYFGPGTRLTVL.

This chain links TRBV2 with TRBJ2-6, with 7 bases fitting TRBD1. The V segment lost 9 bases and the J segment 2 bases; nucleotides outside the gene matches: 1. This CDR3 comprises 13 residues. Germline lookup yields CDR1 SNHLY and CDR2 FYNNEI. The CDR3 reads CARGGAGANVLTF. The CDR3 coding sequence is TGTGCCAGAGGGGGCGCTGGGGCCAACGTCCTGACTTTC.

The chain couples TRBV6-1 to TRBJ2-7; D is ambiguous. The germline V gene encodes CDR1 MNHNS and CDR2 SASEGT. Trimming removed 3 bases at V and 4 bases at J, with 10 bases between. The CDR3 covers 13 residues. CDR3 nucleotides: TGTGCCAGCAGTGATGGCACCCCTTACGAGCAGTACTTC. Residues: CASSDGTPYEQYF.

The count of this clone is one. The rearrangement links TRBV7-2 to TRBJ2-4, with a weak D call TRBD2 (6 bases). This CDR3 contains 15 residues. Germline CDR1 and CDR2: SGHTA and FQGNSA. With 7 bases removed from V and 0 bases from J, the gap between germline ends came to 13 bases. CDR3 DNA sequence: TGTGCCAGCACTTTCGCGGGGAAAGCCAAAAACATTCAGTACTTC. As protein: CASTFAGKAKNIQYF. Variable domain in full (rest from reference TRBV7-2 and TRBJ2-4): GAGVSQSPSNKVTEKGKDVELRCDPISGHTALYWYRQSLGQGLEFLIYFQGNSAPDKSGLPSDRFSAERTGGSVSTLTIQRTQQEDSAVYLCASTFAGKAKNIQYFGAGTRLSVL.

This rearrangement joins TRBV5-1 to TRBJ1-6, with D maybe TRBD1 (5 bases). Germline CDR1 reads SGHRS; CDR2 reads YFSETQ. The CDR3 is 15 amino acids. The V end lost 3 bases, the J end lost 10 bases, and 17 bases lay between the germline ends. CDR3 amino acids: CASSSTPDSSSPLHF. The CDR3 nucleotides are TGCGCCAGCAGCTCAACCCCTGACAGCAGCTCACCCCTCCACTTT.

V and J are TRBV7-2 and TRBJ2-1; D not resolved. Trimming took 1 base from V and 0 from J, leaving 13 bases between them. This CDR3 has 17 residues. The germline V gene has CDR1 SGHTA and CDR2 FQGNSA. The CDR3 loop reads CASSLESDQRSYNEQFF. DNA for the CDR3: TGTGCCAGCAGCTTAGAATCAGACCAGCGCTCCTACAATGAGCAGTTCTTC.

This clone was picked up a small number of times. V and J are TRBV7-2 and TRBJ2-2, with 11 bases matching TRBD2. Trimming cost V 1 base and J 1 base; bases outside gene matches: 5. Germline V gives CDR1 SGHTA, CDR2 FQGNSA. The CDR3 has 18 residues. CDR3 in amino acids: CASSLEYTSGGNTGELFF. In nucleotides, the CDR3 is TGTGCCAGCAGCTTAGAGTATACTAGCGGGGGGAACACCGGGGAGCTGTTTTTT.

The count of this clone is one. This chain connects TRBV25-1 to TRBJ1-1, with D possibly TRBD1 on 6 matching bases. The CDR3 totals 13 residues. The germline V gene encodes CDR1 MGHDK and CDR2 SYGVNS. Trimming stripped 6 bases from V and 1 base from J, with 9 bases between. CDR3 DNA: TGTGCCAGCAGCCCCAGGGGGAACACTGAAGCTTTCTTT. This gives the protein CASSPRGNTEAFF.

The chain recombines TRBV28 with TRBJ1-2, with a weak D call TRBD1 (6 bases). The CDR3 length is 12 residues. Germline V CDR1 and CDR2: MDHEN, SYDVKM. Trimming took off 6 bases at V and 8 bases at J, with 13 bases between the two ends. The CDR3 region has the DNA TGTGCCAGCAGGGTGAGGACAGCAGGCTACACCTTC. Protein product: CASRVRTAGYTF.

The chain recombines TRBV4-2 with TRBJ2-6, with TRBD1 as a possible D gene (5 bases). V was trimmed by 5 bases and J by 3 bases, leaving 14 bases between them. CDR1 is LGHNA, CDR2 YNFKEQ, per germline. CDR3 size: 16 residues. The CDR3 here is CASSGQAMGGANVLTF. DNA for the CDR3: TGTGCCAGCAGCGGACAAGCCATGGGTGGGGCCAACGTCCTGACTTTC.

V usage is TRBV7-2 and J usage is TRBJ1-2, with a tentative D call TRBD1 (5 bases). The CDR3 runs to 14 residues. Trimming shortened V by 3 bases and J by 8 bases, and 16 bases separated the two germline ends. CDR1 is SGHTA, CDR2 FQGNSA, per germline. This chain's CDR3 is CASSLDTDLRGYTF. The CDR3 DNA reads TGTGCCAGCAGCTTGGACACCGACCTCAGGGGCTACACCTTC. Looking up the rest from reference TRBV7-2 and TRBJ1-2 gives the full variable domain: GAGVSQSPSNKVTEKGKDVELRCDPISGHTALYWYRQSLGQGLEFLIYFQGNSAPDKSGLPSDRFSAERTGGSVSTLTIQRTQQEDSAVYLCASSLDTDLRGYTFGSGTRLTVV.

This rearrangement joins TRBV18 to TRBJ2-5, with a possible D match to TRBD1 (5 bases). V lost 5 bases, J lost 4 bases, and 11 bases lay in between. Germline assignment: CDR1 KGHSH and CDR2 LQKENI. The CDR3 extends over 13 amino acids. The CDR3 coding sequence is TGTGCCAGCTCAAAGGGGATATCAGAGACCCAGTACTTC. Protein sequence: CASSKGISETQYF.

This chain links TRBV4-1 with TRBJ2-1; maybe TRBD2 (6 bases). V was cut by 0 bases and J by 10 bases, with 7 bases left in between. This CDR3 has 12 residues. CDR1 MGHRA and CDR2 YSYEKL come from the germline V gene. CDR3 nucleotide sequence: TGCGCCAGCAGCCAAGAAGGAGGGGAGCAGTTCTTC. Its protein product is CASSQEGGEQFF.

The J gene is TRBJ1-1, the V gene TRBV29-1; perhaps TRBD1 as D (6 bases). The germline gives CDR1 SQVTM, CDR2 ANQGSEA. Trimming took off 8 bases at V and 4 bases at J, with 17 bases between the two ends. CDR3 length: 13 amino acids. The chain's CDR3 is CSSIDRHPTEAFF. DNA for the CDR3: TGCAGCTCTATCGACAGGCACCCCACTGAAGCTTTCTTT. Variable domain in full (rest from reference TRBV29-1 and TRBJ1-1): SAVISQKPSRDICQRGTSLTIQCQVDSQVTMMFWYRQQPGQSLTLIATANQGSEATYESGFVIDKFPISRPNLTFSTLTVSNMSPEDSSIYLCSSIDRHPTEAFFGQGTRLTVV.

The rearrangement links TRBV18 to TRBJ2-7; 9 bases align to TRBD1. CDR1 and CDR2 from the germline V gene are KGHSH and LQKENI. The CDR3 has 16 residues. V lost 3 bases and J lost 5; bases outside the gene matches: 11. In nucleotides, the CDR3 is TGTGCCAGCTCACCCCTATTGACAGGGGGAACGAACGAGCAGTACTTC. Protein product: CASSPLLTGGTNEQYF.

The V and J genes are TRBV6-5 and TRBJ2-1; 11 bases are shared with TRBD2. Trimming cost V 8 bases and J 4 bases; bases outside gene matches: 7. This CDR3 spans 15 amino acids. In germline, CDR1 is MNHEY, CDR2 SVGAGI. CDR3: CASRLAGGLYNEQFF. For the CDR3, the DNA is TGTGCCAGCCGTCTAGCGGGGGGCCTATACAATGAGCAGTTCTTC.

The V call is TRBV12-5, the J call TRBJ1-2; no definite D call. CDR1 and CDR2 (germline): LGHNT, FRNRAP. The CDR3 runs 13 residues. With 7 bases removed from V and 4 bases from J, the gap between germline ends came to 13 bases. In nucleotides, the CDR3 is TGTGCTAGTGCCGCGCTAAAACTCTATGGCTACACCTTC. It specifies CASAALKLYGYTF.

This chain connects TRBV6-6 to TRBJ1-6, with D tentatively TRBD1 (5 bases). Germline CDR1 reads MNHNY; CDR2 reads SVGAGI (reference sequence). The CDR3 contains 12 residues. Trimming removed 11 bases from V and 9 bases from J, with 14 bases in between. This CDR3 is CASSGGGSPLHF. DNA for the CDR3: TGTGCCTCGTCGGGGGGGGGTTCACCCCTCCACTTT.